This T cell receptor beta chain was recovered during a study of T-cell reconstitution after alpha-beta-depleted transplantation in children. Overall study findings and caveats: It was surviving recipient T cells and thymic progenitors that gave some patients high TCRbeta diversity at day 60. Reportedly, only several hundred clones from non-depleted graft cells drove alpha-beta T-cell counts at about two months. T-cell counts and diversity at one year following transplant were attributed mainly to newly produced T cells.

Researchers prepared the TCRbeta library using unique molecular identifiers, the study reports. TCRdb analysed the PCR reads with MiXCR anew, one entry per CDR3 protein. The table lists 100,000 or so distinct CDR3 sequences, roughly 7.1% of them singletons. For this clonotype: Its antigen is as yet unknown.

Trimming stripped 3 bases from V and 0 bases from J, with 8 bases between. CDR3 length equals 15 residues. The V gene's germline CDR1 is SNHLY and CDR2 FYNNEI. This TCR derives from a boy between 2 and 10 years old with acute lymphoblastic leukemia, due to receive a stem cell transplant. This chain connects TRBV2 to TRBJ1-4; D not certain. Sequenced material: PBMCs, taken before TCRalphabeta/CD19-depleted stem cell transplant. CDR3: CASSEAASTNEKLFF. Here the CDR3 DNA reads TGTGCCAGCAGTGAGGCAGCGTCAACTAATGAAAAACTGTTTTTT. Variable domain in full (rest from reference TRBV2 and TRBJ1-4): EPEVTQTPSHQVTQMGQEVILRCVPISNHLYFYWYRQILGQKVEFLVSFYNNEISEKSEIFDDQFSVERPDGSNFTLKIRSTKLEDSAMYFCASSEAASTNEKLFFGSGTQLSVL.